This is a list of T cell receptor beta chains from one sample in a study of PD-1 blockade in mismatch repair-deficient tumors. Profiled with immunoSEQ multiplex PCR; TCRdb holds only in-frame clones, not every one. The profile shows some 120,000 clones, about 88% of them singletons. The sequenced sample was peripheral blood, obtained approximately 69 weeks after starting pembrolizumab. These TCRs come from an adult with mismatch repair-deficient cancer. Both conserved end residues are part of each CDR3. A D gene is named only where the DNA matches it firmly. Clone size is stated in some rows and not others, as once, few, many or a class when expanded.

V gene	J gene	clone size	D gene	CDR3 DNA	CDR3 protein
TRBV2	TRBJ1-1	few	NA	TGTGCCAGCAGTGACCGTCAGGGAGGGAACACTGAAGCTTTCTTT	CASSDRQGGNTEAFF
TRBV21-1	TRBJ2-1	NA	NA	TGTGCCAGCAGCCTCCCGGGGCGGGAGAGGTACAATGAGCAGTTCTTC	CASSLPGRERYNEQFF
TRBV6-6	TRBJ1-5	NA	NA	TGTGCCAGCAGTTACTCGCCAGGAGATAGCAATCAGCCCCAGCATTTT	CASSYSPGDSNQPQHF
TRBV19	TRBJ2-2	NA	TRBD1	TGTGCCAGTAGTCTCCCCACGGGACAGGGGTCCCACACCGGGGAGCTGTTTTTT	CASSLPTGQGSHTGELFF
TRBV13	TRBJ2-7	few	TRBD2	TGTGCCAGCAGCTTAGGGACTAGCCCTTACTACGAGCAGTACTTC	CASSLGTSPYYEQYF
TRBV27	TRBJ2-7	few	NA	TGTGCCAGCGGCGACATTCCCTACGAGCAGTACTTC	CASGDIPYEQYF
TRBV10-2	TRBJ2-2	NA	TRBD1	TGCGCCAGCAGACAGGGGGCGAACACCGGGGAGCTGTTTTTT	CASRQGANTGELFF
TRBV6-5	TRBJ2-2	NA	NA	TGTGCCAGCAGTCCAAGTGCCGGGGAGCTGTTTTTT	CASSPSAGELFF
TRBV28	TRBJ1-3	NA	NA	TGTGCCAGCAATTTCGGAGGGTCCACAAACACCATATATTTT	CASNFGGSTNTIYF
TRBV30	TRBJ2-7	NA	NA	TGTGCCTGGAGTGGGCCCTCCTACGAGCAGTACTTC	CAWSGPSYEQYF
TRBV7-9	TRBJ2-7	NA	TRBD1	TGTGCCAGCAGCTTAGTGGGGACAGCCTCCTACGAGCAGTACTTC	CASSLVGTASYEQYF
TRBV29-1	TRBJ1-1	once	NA	TGCAGCGTTGTACCAGGGACTGAAGCTTTCTTT	CSVVPGTEAFF
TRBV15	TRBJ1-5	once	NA	TGTGCCACCAGCAGAGGTGGAAATCAGCCCCAGCATTTT	CATSRGGNQPQHF
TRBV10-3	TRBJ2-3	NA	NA	TGTGCCATCAGTGTAAACCCGGCGGGCGGCATCACAGATACGCAGTATTTT	CAISVNPAGGITDTQYF